This T cell receptor beta chain was documented in a study of cytomegalovirus exposure and HLA in healthy donors. With regard to this clone: The antigen is unknown.

Trimming removed 2 bases from V and 5 bases from J; junction bases left unmatched: 10. CDR1 is SEHNR, CDR2 FQNEAQ, per germline (reference sequence). This CDR3 spans 16 amino acids. Overall study results and limits: Reportedly, HLA-A and HLA-B alleles of most subjects were accurately predicted from TCR beta. When analyzed later, a missense DCLRE1C variant was found to be linked to TCR beta V- and J-gene trimming. According to a later analysis, most TCR beta chains associated with CMV appeared HLA-restricted.

60 Vbeta and 13 Jbeta primers were used in PCR. Some clones are missing from TCRdb's copy, which holds only in-frame ones; the method was immunoSEQ multiplex PCR. The table shows about 170,000 clones, with over 65% occurring only once. Healthy bone marrow donors formed the donor group. J is TRBJ2-3 and V is TRBV7-9, with 7 bases identical to TRBD2. Sequenced sample: PBMCs. This sequence was found in a woman aged 25 to 45 in good health and CMV-seropositive. CDR3 residues: CASSLPRGSLEDTQYF. The CDR3 DNA reads as TGTGCCAGCAGCTTACCGCGCGGGAGCCTTGAAGATACGCAGTATTTT.